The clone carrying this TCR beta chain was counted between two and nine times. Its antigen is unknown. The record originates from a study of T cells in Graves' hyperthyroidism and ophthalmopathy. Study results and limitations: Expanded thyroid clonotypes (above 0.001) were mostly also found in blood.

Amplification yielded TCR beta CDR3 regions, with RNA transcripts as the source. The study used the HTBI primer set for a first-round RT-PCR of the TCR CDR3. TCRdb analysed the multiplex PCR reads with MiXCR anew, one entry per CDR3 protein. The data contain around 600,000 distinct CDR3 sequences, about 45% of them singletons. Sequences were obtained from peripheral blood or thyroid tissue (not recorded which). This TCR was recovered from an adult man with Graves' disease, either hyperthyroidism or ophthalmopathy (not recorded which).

This chain's CDR3 is CASRNNMNTEAFF. In DNA form, the CDR3 reads TGTGCCAGCAGGAACAATATGAACACTGAAGCTTTCTTT. This sequence joins TRBV12-3 or TRBV12-4 and TRBJ1-1, with D unclear. CDR3 length equals 13 residues. V dropped 6 bases and J dropped 0 bases, with 8 bases sitting between them.